Listed here are 26 T cell receptor beta chains from one sample, sequenced in a study of shared clonotypes between healthy human individuals. The protocol was immunoSEQ multiplex PCR, while the TCRdb copy is restricted to in-frame clones and leaves out a portion. The table has roughly 1 million clones, approximately 68% seen once. Sequenced material: memory CD4+ T cells sorted from blood. The subset: CD45RA-negative fraction. The receptors here all came from a man in his late teens or twenties in good health.

This clone was observed at least ten times. V and J are TRBV6-1 and TRBJ1-2, with D maybe TRBD1 (5 bases). Trimming took 6 bases from V and 4 from J, leaving 18 bases between them. The CDR3 runs to 15 residues. Germline V gene data show CDR1 as MNHNS and CDR2 as SASEGT. Here the CDR3 DNA reads TGTGCCAGCAGCCTGACTTTGGACACCCTCTATGGCTACACCTTC. Translated: CASSLTLDTLYGYTF.

This clone was seen a few times. The genes are TRBV6-5 and TRBJ2-1, with 8 bases aligning to TRBD1. V trimming: 6 bases; J trimming: 16 bases; junction bases outside the gene matches: 17. The CDR3 loop spans 14 amino acids. CDR1 is MNHEY, CDR2 SVGAGI, per germline. This CDR3 is CASSPAYATGVGFF. In nucleotides, the CDR3 is TGTGCCAGCAGCCCCGCATACGCGACAGGGGTGGGATTCTTC.

The V and J genes are TRBV27 and TRBJ1-4; tentative D call: TRBD1 (6 bases). Between the trimmed V and J ends, which lost 5 bases and 7 bases, there was a span of 17 bases. The CDR3 has 15 amino acids. From germline, CDR1 is MNHEY and CDR2 SMNVEV (reference sequence). The CDR3 region is CASSPRGRGSEKLFF. CDR3 bases: TGTGCCAGCAGTCCGCGGGGCAGGGGATCTGAAAAACTGTTTTTT.

The genes are TRBV6-5 and TRBJ2-7; 7 bases are shared with TRBD1. V gave up 10 bases and J gave up 4 bases; unmatched junction bases: 7. CDR3 size: 12 residues. Germline V CDR1 and CDR2: MNHEY, SVGAGI. For the CDR3, the DNA is TGTGCCACGACTACAGGGGCGTACGAGCAGTACTTC. It translates to CATTTGAYEQYF.

The table lists this clone with a count of one. The rearrangement uses TRBV7-2 and TRBJ1-1, with 10 nucleotides matching TRBD1. Germline values: CDR1 SGHTA, CDR2 FQGNSA. With 5 bases clipped from V and 1 base from J, the junction kept 4 bases outside the gene matches. The CDR3 is 15 residues long. CDR3 sequence: CASSRQGAGNTEAFF. The DNA for the CDR3 is TGTGCCAGCAGCCGACAGGGGGCGGGGAACACTGAAGCTTTCTTT. Filled out from reference TRBV7-2 and TRBJ1-1, the complete variable domain reads GAGVSQSPSNKVTEKGKDVELRCDPISGHTALYWYRQSLGQGLEFLIYFQGNSAPDKSGLPSDRFSAERTGGSVSTLTIQRTQQEDSAVYLCASSRQGAGNTEAFFGQGTRLTVV.

The table lists this clone with many counts. The V and J genes are TRBV28 and TRBJ1-5; no reliable D call. Germline assignment: CDR1 MDHEN and CDR2 SYDVKM. The V gene lost 5 bases and the J gene lost 0 bases, with 17 bases spanning the gap. CDR3 size: 17 residues. Here the CDR3 DNA reads TGTGCCAGCAGTCCCGCCCCCCGCGTGACTAGCAATCAGCCCCAGCATTTT. Its protein product is CASSPAPRVTSNQPQHF.

This clone was found once. The chain couples TRBV11-2 to TRBJ1-4; tentative D call: TRBD1 (5 bases). This CDR3 comprises 15 residues. Germline V gives CDR1 SGHAT, CDR2 FQNNGV. V lost 5 bases and J lost 4, with 14 bases in between. In DNA, the CDR3 is TGTGCCAGCAGCCCGATTAAGGGGTTTAATGAAAAACTGTTTTTT. Its protein product is CASSPIKGFNEKLFF. Filled out from reference TRBV11-2 and TRBJ1-4, the complete variable domain reads EAGVAQSPRYKIIEKRQSVAFWCNPISGHATLYWYQQILGQGPKLLIQFQNNGVVDDSQLPKDRFSAERLKGVDSTLKIQPAKLEDSAVYLCASSPIKGFNEKLFFGSGTQLSVL.

CDR3 protein: CASSLWYGVNTEAFF. In nucleotides, the CDR3 is TGTGCCAGCAGCTTGTGGTACGGCGTGAACACTGAAGCTTTCTTT. This rearrangement joins TRBV5-8 to TRBJ1-1; no definite D call. CDR1 and CDR2 (germline): SGHTS, YDEGEE. Trimming shortened V by 1 base and J by 0 bases, and 10 bases separated the two germline ends. The CDR3 is 15 residues long.

The gene calls are TRBV4-1 and TRBJ2-1, with TRBD2 identical over 9 bases. CDR1 and CDR2 from the germline V gene are MGHRA and YSYEKL. The V gene end was trimmed by 0 bases and the J gene end by 7 bases; junction bases not matched to a gene: 7. The CDR3 spans 16 residues. CDR3 DNA: TGCGCCAGCAGCCAAGAGGGAGTAGCGGGAGCGAATGAGCAGTTCTTC. As protein: CASSQEGVAGANEQFF.

The chain is built from TRBV5-1 and TRBJ2-2, with TRBD2 matching 11 bases. V lost 4 bases to trimming and J lost 1 base; unmatched junction nucleotides: 6. Germline assignment: CDR1 SGHRS and CDR2 YFSETQ. This CDR3 is built from 17 residues. The CDR3 DNA follows: TGCGCCAGCAGCCTCCTAGCGGGGGGACGGAACACCGGGGAGCTGTTTTTT. Translation: CASSLLAGGRNTGELFF.

Only a few counts were recorded for this clone. This chain joins TRBV4-3 and TRBJ2-7, with D uncertain. With 4 bases removed from V and 2 bases from J, the gap between germline ends came to 15 bases. The germline CDR1 and CDR2 sequences are LGHNA and YSLEER. This CDR3 comprises 15 residues. The CDR3 DNA reads as TGCGCCAGCAGCCCTCGGGTTCAAGGTCCCTACGAGCAGTACTTC. Amino acid sequence: CASSPRVQGPYEQYF.

This rearrangement joins TRBV21-1 to TRBJ2-5; TRBD2, as called in the table, went unchecked against the DNA. TRBV21-1 is a pseudogene segment. The CDR3 totals 16 residues. CDR3 DNA sequence: TGTGCCAGCAGCCTCCGGAGGAGAGTAATCGGAGAGACCCAGTACTTC. It is translated as CASSLRRRVIGETQYF.

This clone was observed a few times. V usage is TRBV13 and J usage is TRBJ1-6; no definite D call. V lost 5 bases and J lost 8, with 16 bases in between. In germline, CDR1 is PRHDT, CDR2 FYEKMQ (reference sequence). The CDR3 contains 15 residues. The DNA of the CDR3 is TGTGCCAGCAGCCCCGTGGAGGGAGCCTATTCACCCCTCCACTTT. As protein: CASSPVEGAYSPLHF.

CDR3 residues: CASSLKGLSQETQYF. The CDR3 DNA reads as TGTGCCAGCAGCCTTAAGGGGTTATCCCAAGAGACCCAGTACTTC. This chain links TRBV5-6 with TRBJ2-5; TRBD1 might be the D (5 bases). This CDR3 comprises 15 residues. CDR1 and CDR2 (germline): SGHDT, YYEEEE. Deletions cut 4 bases from V and 1 base from J, with 14 bases between.

Turning to this clone: Other DNA sequences in this sample translate to the same CDR3. The CDR3 sequence: CATSRDRANYGYTF. CDR3 bases: TGTGCCACCAGCAGAGACAGAGCTAACTATGGCTACACCTTC. The rearrangement uses TRBV15 and TRBJ1-2, with D unclear. The CDR3 length is 14 residues. The germline gives CDR1 LNHNV, CDR2 YYDKDF (reference sequence). Trimming removed 0 bases at V and 0 bases at J, with 5 bases between.

This chain connects TRBV7-9 to TRBJ2-7, with a weak D call TRBD1 (6 bases). V was cut by 2 bases and J by 5 bases, with 10 bases left in between. This CDR3 contains 13 residues. CDR1 and CDR2 (germline): SEHNR, FQNEAQ (reference sequence). CDR3: CASSLNRANEQYF. The CDR3 DNA sequence: TGTGCCAGCAGCTTAAACAGGGCCAACGAGCAGTACTTC.

This sequence joins TRBV5-1 and TRBJ1-1; 8 nucleotides align to TRBD1. CDR1 is SGHRS and CDR2 is YFSETQ in the germline V gene. Trimming took 3 bases from V and 1 from J; bases not matched to a gene: 8. CDR3 length: 16 amino acids. CDR3 nucleotide sequence: TGCGCCAGCAGCTCCGGACAGGGACCTCAGAACACTGAAGCTTTCTTT. This sequence encodes CASSSGQGPQNTEAFF.

The chain carries TRBV15 and TRBJ1-3; a weak D match, TRBD1 (6 bases). CDR3 length equals 17 residues. Germline values: CDR1 LNHNV, CDR2 YYDKDF (reference sequence). V lost 0 bases, J lost 0 bases, and 12 bases lay in between. The chain's CDR3 is CATSRDGTKLSGNTIYF. The DNA of the CDR3 is TGTGCCACCAGCAGAGATGGGACAAAGCTCTCTGGAAACACCATATATTTT.

The gene calls are TRBV18 and TRBJ2-7; 7 bases align to TRBD2. The germline V gene encodes CDR1 KGHSH and CDR2 LQKENI. This CDR3 is built from 14 residues. V lost 1 base, J lost 5 bases, and 5 bases stayed unmatched. The CDR3 loop is CASSPLAGENEQYF. DNA of the CDR3: TGTGCCAGCTCACCACTGGCGGGGGAGAACGAGCAGTACTTC. The variable domain in full, with the rest retrieved from reference TRBV18 and TRBJ2-7, is NAGVMQNPRHLVRRRGQEARLRCSPMKGHSHVYWYRQLPEEGLKFMVYLQKENIIDESGMPKERFSAEFPKEGPSILRIQQVVRGDSAAYFCASSPLAGENEQYFGPGTRLTVT.

The rearrangement uses TRBV30 and TRBJ2-2; D may be TRBD1 (5 bases). CDR1 and CDR2 from the germline V gene are GTSNPN and SVGIG (reference sequence). Between the trimmed V and J ends, which lost 0 bases and 6 bases, there was a span of 11 bases. The CDR3 consists of 14 residues. The CDR3 loop is CAWSVARVAGELFF. CDR3 nucleotide sequence: TGTGCCTGGAGTGTGGCCAGGGTTGCCGGGGAGCTGTTTTTT. The full variable domain, completed using reference TRBV30 and TRBJ2-2, is SQTIHQWPATLVQPVGSPLSLECTVEGTSNPNLYWYRQAAGRGLQLLFYSVGIGQISSEVPQNLSASRPQDRQFILSSKKLLLSDSGFYLCAWSVARVAGELFFGEGSRLTVL.

This clone occurred once. Other DNA sequences in the same sample also yield this CDR3. The V and J genes are TRBV9 and TRBJ2-3, with D perhaps TRBD2 (5 bases). This CDR3 is built from 14 residues. Germline CDR1 is SGDLS and CDR2 is YYNGEE. V dropped 0 bases and J dropped 2 bases, with 7 bases sitting between them. The CDR3 spells CASSVGLYTDTQYF. CDR3 sequence (DNA): TGTGCCAGCAGCGTAGGACTATACACAGATACGCAGTATTTT.

This sequence joins TRBV27 and TRBJ1-6; D may be TRBD1 (6 bases). Germline CDR1 and CDR2: MNHEY and SMNVEV (reference sequence). Trimming shortened V by 5 bases and J by 7 bases, and 15 bases separated the two germline ends. The CDR3 covers 15 residues. CDR3 in DNA: TGTGCCAGCAGTACGCGGACAGCACAGAATTCACCCCTCCACTTT. Its translation is CASSTRTAQNSPLHF.

V and J are TRBV4-2 and TRBJ1-4, with D possibly matching TRBD1 (5 bases). Germline V gene sequence: CDR1 LGHNA, CDR2 YNFKEQ. V lost 1 base and J lost 7, with 16 bases in between. CDR3 length equals 16 residues. CDR3 sequence reads: CASSQGMEGRVEKLFF. The CDR3 coding sequence is TGTGCCAGCAGCCAAGGAATGGAGGGGAGGGTTGAAAAACTGTTTTTT.

The gene calls are TRBV5-1 and TRBJ1-6; D is perhaps TRBD1 (6 bases). Per the germline V gene, CDR1 is SGHRS and CDR2 is YFSETQ. Trimming took 0 bases from V and 0 from J, leaving 22 bases between them. The CDR3 consists of 21 residues. DNA for the CDR3: TGCGCCAGCAGCTTGGTGGGCCCACAGGGTACTTCCAGCTCCTATAATTCACCCCTCCACTTT. It specifies CASSLVGPQGTSSSYNSPLHF.

This chain links TRBV6-1 with TRBJ1-4; D may be TRBD1 (6 bases). The CDR3 spans 15 residues. The V end was cut by 1 base, the J end by 7 bases, with 13 bases between. CDR1 and CDR2 (germline): MNHNS, SASEGT. DNA of the CDR3: TGTGCCAGCAGTGAAGTCCGGACAGCCGGTGAAAAACTGTTTTTT. Translation gives CASSEVRTAGEKLFF.

This clone occurred many times. The identical CDR3 is also encoded by other nucleotide sequences in the sample. The chain joins TRBV11-2 to TRBJ1-5, with D possibly being TRBD1 (5 bases). The V end was cut by 5 bases, the J end by 8 bases, with 19 bases between. The length of the CDR3 is 15 residues. From germline, CDR1 is SGHAT and CDR2 FQNNGV. The CDR3 protein is CASSLRFGGREPQHF. CDR3 DNA sequence: TGTGCCAGCAGCCTAAGGTTCGGGGGAAGAGAGCCCCAGCATTTT.